A single sample gave rise to the 28 T cell receptor beta chains below, sequenced in a study of CD8 T cells in ankylosing spondylitis. Each CDR3 protein is one row after TCRdb ran MiXCR on the 5' RACE reads. The sample has hundreds of thousands of distinct CDR3 sequences; roughly 12% are singletons. Their target antigens are unknown. Study outcomes and limitations: A TCR beta motif of eight highly homologous variants appeared characteristic of ankylosing spondylitis blood.

The sample comprised blood, either unsorted or a sorted T cell fraction (not recorded which). The source is a male donor with ankylosing spondylitis.

The chain has TRBV7-8 and TRBJ2-2, with D perhaps TRBD2 (5 bases). This CDR3 has 16 amino acids. Germline V gene sequence: CDR1 SGHVS, CDR2 FQNEAQ. The V end was cut by 5 bases, the J end by 4 bases, with 17 bases between. CDR3 protein: CASSARALRGTGELFF. The DNA of the CDR3 is TGTGCCAGCAGCGCCCGGGCCCTCCGGGGCACCGGGGAGCTGTTTTTT.

This clonotype appeared a few times. J is TRBJ1-1 and V is TRBV4-3; possible D gene TRBD1, 5 bases. V lost 0 bases and J lost 9, with 17 bases in between. Germline CDR1 LGHNA, CDR2 YSLEER. This CDR3 is 15 amino acids long. CDR3 sequence reads: CASSQEGRWTRQAFF. The DNA for the CDR3 is TGCGCCAGCAGCCAAGAGGGCCGATGGACACGCCAAGCTTTCTTT.

This clonotype was detected a few times. This sequence joins TRBV11-1 and TRBJ1-1, with D perhaps TRBD1 (5 bases). Germline values: CDR1 SGHAT, CDR2 FQDESV (reference sequence). This CDR3 is built from 14 residues. V was pared by 5 bases and J by 4 bases, with 14 bases between. CDR3 residues: CASSPLLGGTEAFF. DNA of the CDR3: TGTGCCAGCAGCCCCCTCCTGGGGGGCACTGAAGCTTTCTTT.

This sequence joins TRBV5-5 and TRBJ2-7; D call uncertain. V lost 0 bases, J lost 0 bases, and 7 bases lay in between. The germline CDR1 and CDR2 sequences are SGHKS and YYEKEE (reference sequence). The CDR3 sequence is 14 residues long. CDR3 coding DNA: TGTGCCAGCAGCTTGGGGCCAACCTCCTACGAGCAGTACTTC. Translating gives CASSLGPTSYEQYF.

This clonotype has ten or more counts. This rearrangement joins TRBV6-1 to TRBJ2-2; a weak D match, TRBD1 (6 bases). V lost 8 bases and J 5 bases, leaving 12 bases between the germline ends. This CDR3 is built from 13 residues. Germline CDR1 reads MNHNS; CDR2 reads SASEGT. Written as DNA, the CDR3 is TGTGCCAGCTGGGGGCTGGTGACCGGGGAGCTGTTTTTT. This translates into CASWGLVTGELFF.

The sample holds many counts of this clonotype. V usage is TRBV29-1 and J usage is TRBJ2-7, with TRBD1 as a possible D gene (5 bases). The CDR3 is made up of 15 amino acids. Germline CDR1 SQVTM, CDR2 ANQGSEA. With 1 base removed from V and 3 bases from J, the gap between germline ends came to 16 bases. The CDR3 protein is CSVEVGALTSYEQYF. In nucleotides, the CDR3 is TGCAGCGTTGAAGTTGGGGCCTTGACAAGCTACGAGCAGTACTTC.

The chain links TRBV10-3 to TRBJ2-7; the match to TRBD1 covers 8 bases. Germline V lookup: CDR1 ENHRY, CDR2 SYGVKD. The CDR3 is 14 amino acids. V shed 6 bases and J 5 bases; nucleotides not matched to a gene: 9. CDR3: CAISQTGELNEQYF. The CDR3 DNA follows: TGTGCCATCAGCCAGACAGGGGAACTAAACGAGCAGTACTTC.

Only a few counts were recorded for this clonotype. The chain has TRBV4-2 and TRBJ2-1; 11 bases are a match to TRBD2. V shed 1 base and J 7 bases; nucleotides not matched to a gene: 3. The CDR3 totals 15 residues. CDR1 LGHNA and CDR2 YNFKEQ come from the germline V gene. The CDR3 DNA reads TGTGCCAGCAGCCAAGTCCGGACTAGCGGGAATGAGCAGTTCTTC. It encodes CASSQVRTSGNEQFF.

The rearrangement uses TRBV20-1 and TRBJ1-4; D not resolved. The CDR3 has 12 amino acids. Germline CDR1 reads DFQATT; CDR2 reads SNEGSKA (reference sequence). Trimming shortened V by 6 bases and J by 3 bases, and 8 bases separated the two germline ends. This CDR3 reads CSALEPNEKLFF. The CDR3, as DNA: TGCAGTGCCCTGGAGCCTAATGAAAAACTGTTTTTT.

V usage is TRBV27 and J usage is TRBJ1-1; 10 bases fit TRBD1. J was trimmed by 4 bases and V by 8 bases; bases with no gene match: 10. Germline V gene lookup returns CDR1 MNHEY and CDR2 SMNVEV (reference sequence). The CDR3 consists of 15 residues. The CDR3 DNA follows: TGTGCCAGCCAGTTCGACAGGGGGCTTAGCACTGAAGCTTTCTTT. Translating gives CASQFDRGLSTEAFF.

The J gene is TRBJ2-1, the V gene TRBV9; TRBD2 might be the D (5 bases). Looked up from germline, CDR1 is SGDLS and CDR2 is YYNGEE. The CDR3 is 17 amino acids. Deletions cut 4 bases from V and 9 bases from J, with 26 bases between. DNA of the CDR3: TGTGCCAGCAGCACAACGGGGAAAATGTCGCGCGTGGGTGAGCAGTTCTTC. Translating gives CASSTTGKMSRVGEQFF.

This clonotype was observed once. The chain joins TRBV28 to TRBJ1-2; perhaps TRBD1 as D (5 bases). Between the trimmed V and J ends, which lost 5 bases and 4 bases, there was a span of 11 bases. The CDR3 covers 13 residues. CDR1 MDHEN and CDR2 SYDVKM come from the germline V gene. The CDR3 coding sequence is TGTGCCAGCAGTCGTTTGGGGGGCTATGGCTACACCTTC. Its protein is CASSRLGGYGYTF.

This clonotype has only a few counts. The chain couples TRBV5-1 to TRBJ1-1, with a possible D match to TRBD1 (5 bases). Germline CDR1 reads SGHRS; CDR2 reads YFSETQ. V was trimmed by 0 bases and J by 0 bases, leaving 12 bases between them. The CDR3 is 16 amino acids. The CDR3 is CASSLAGGDMNTEAFF. The CDR3 coding sequence is TGCGCCAGCAGCTTGGCCGGGGGAGACATGAACACTGAAGCTTTCTTT.

This clonotype was seen repeatedly, ten times or more. The V call is TRBV12-3 or TRBV12-4, the J call TRBJ2-7; possibly TRBD2 for D (7 bases). With 2 bases removed from V and 4 bases from J, the gap between germline ends came to 12 bases. This CDR3 contains 14 residues. The CDR3 reads CASSLRGAGYEQYF. CDR3 nucleotides: TGTGCCAGCAGTTTACGGGGGGCAGGTTACGAGCAGTACTTC.

This rearrangement joins TRBV20-1 to TRBJ1-1, with unresolved D. Per the germline V gene, CDR1 is DFQATT and CDR2 is SNEGSKA (reference sequence). The CDR3 extends over 14 amino acids. Deletions cut 5 bases from V and 1 base from J, with 14 bases between. Here the CDR3 reads CSASDRYPNTEAFF. CDR3 DNA sequence: TGCAGTGCTTCTGACCGATACCCGAACACTGAAGCTTTCTTT.

This clonotype has only a few counts. The V and J genes are TRBV11-2 and TRBJ2-3; 8 bases fit TRBD1. The germline V gene has CDR1 SGHAT and CDR2 FQNNGV. V shed 4 bases, J shed 4 bases, and the junction held 7 bases outside the gene matches. The length of the CDR3 is 15 residues. The CDR3 spells CASSSQTGAPDTQYF. DNA of the CDR3: TGTGCCAGCAGCTCCCAGACAGGGGCACCAGATACGCAGTATTTT.

The J gene is TRBJ2-1, the V gene TRBV12-5; 10 bases map to TRBD2. Germline V gene lookup returns CDR1 LGHNT and CDR2 FRNRAP. The CDR3 is 15 amino acids. V was clipped by 3 bases and J by 8 bases; unmatched bases: 7. The DNA for the CDR3 is TGTGCTAGTGGTTTAGGAGCGGGAGGGTTCGATGAGCAGTTCTTC. Its protein product is CASGLGAGGFDEQFF.

The table lists this clonotype with a few counts. The chain links TRBV28 to TRBJ1-2; 7 bases line up with TRBD1. The CDR3 is 14 amino acids. The ends lost 4 bases at V and 9 bases at J; junction bases unmatched: 11. Germline CDR1 is MDHEN and CDR2 is SYDVKM. The CDR3 DNA sequence: TGTGCCAGCAGTTCCCCTGGAAGGGGACAGAGCTACACCTTC. This gives the protein CASSSPGRGQSYTF.

This clonotype was counted between two and nine times. The chain recombines TRBV6-1 with TRBJ1-1; tentative D call: TRBD1 (6 bases). V was trimmed by 6 bases and J by 0 bases, leaving 17 bases between them. CDR3 size: 16 residues. CDR1 and CDR2 from the germline V gene are MNHNS and SASEGT. The CDR3 DNA reads TGTGCCAGCAGGGAATTTGGACAGTTCATGAACACTGAAGCTTTCTTT. It translates to CASREFGQFMNTEAFF.

This clonotype was recorded many times. The V call is TRBV6-1, the J call TRBJ1-1; D not certain. Germline V gene sequence: CDR1 MNHNS, CDR2 SASEGT. V was shortened by 6 bases and J by 3 bases, with 14 bases between the two germline ends. The CDR3 extends over 14 amino acids. CDR3 DNA: TGTGCCAGCAGATCGTGGACGGTCTACACTGAAGCTTTCTTT. This gives the protein CASRSWTVYTEAFF.

As concerns this clonotype: This could be a read error, since a much larger clone is one nucleotide away. The chain joins TRBV15 to TRBJ1-2; tentative D call: TRBD1 (5 bases). This CDR3 has 14 residues. In germline, CDR1 is LNHNV, CDR2 YYDKDF (reference sequence). CDR3 sequence (DNA): TGTGCCACCAGCTGGGGGAGAGCTAACTATCGCTACACCTTC. This encodes CATSWGRANYRYTF.

This clonotype has just a few counts. The V gene is TRBV6-5, the J gene TRBJ1-5, with D possibly being TRBD1 (5 bases). CDR1 is MNHEY and CDR2 is SVGAGI in the germline V gene. Trimming took 4 bases from V and 9 from J, leaving 10 bases between them. CDR3 size: 12 residues. CDR3 DNA sequence: TGTGCCAGCAGTTTAGGGGTCGGGCCCCAGCATTTT. Translating gives CASSLGVGPQHF.

Here the CDR3 DNA reads TGTGCCACCAGTGATTTGTATGAGCAGTTCTTC. Its protein is CATSDLYEQFF. The chain employs TRBV24-1 and TRBJ2-1; D not resolved. The CDR3 contains 11 residues. Trimming stripped 0 bases from V and 8 bases from J, with 1 base between. Germline CDR1 and CDR2: KGHDR and SFDVKD.

This clonotype was detected only a few times. V and J are TRBV5-1 and TRBJ2-1, with TRBD2 matching over 10 bases. V dropped 0 bases and J dropped 7; count of bases not matched to a gene: 4. This CDR3 is 15 amino acids long. The germline gives CDR1 SGHRS, CDR2 YFSETQ. CDR3 loop: CASSLELAGINEQFF. CDR3 DNA sequence: TGCGCCAGCAGCTTGGAACTAGCGGGGATTAATGAGCAGTTCTTC.

CDR3 amino acids: CSARALRLAGDNEQFF. The DNA of the CDR3 is TGCAGTGCTAGAGCCTTGAGACTAGCGGGAGACAATGAGCAGTTCTTC. V and J are TRBV20-1 and TRBJ2-1; 12 bases agree with TRBD2. This CDR3 is 16 amino acids long. With V trimmed by 1 base and J by 5 bases, 6 bases remained unmatched. The germline gives CDR1 DFQATT, CDR2 SNEGSKA (reference sequence).

This clonotype occurred a few times. The gene calls are TRBV20-1 and TRBJ2-7, with unresolved D. CDR1 and CDR2 from the germline V gene are DFQATT and SNEGSKA (reference sequence). The CDR3 loop spans 12 amino acids. The V end was cut by 4 bases, the J end by 2 bases, with 9 bases between. CDR3 in DNA: TGCAGTGCTACGAGTCCCGCCTACGAGCAGTACTTC. It is translated as CSATSPAYEQYF.

This clonotype occurred a few times. The V call is TRBV20-1, the J call TRBJ1-1, with D unclear. This CDR3 is 13 amino acids long. Trimming removed 3 bases from V and 6 bases from J, with 14 bases in between. CDR1 is DFQATT and CDR2 is SNEGSKA in the germline V gene (reference sequence). CDR3 in DNA: TGCAGTGCTAGCCGGAAGACATGGGCTGAAGCTTTCTTT. This encodes CSASRKTWAEAFF.

CDR3 sequence: CASSPGGSRFTYGYTF. DNA of the CDR3: TGTGCCAGCTCACCAGGTGGCAGCAGATTTACCTATGGCTACACCTTC. This chain connects TRBV18 to TRBJ1-2; D unresolved. With 2 bases removed from V and 4 bases from J, the gap between germline ends came to 17 bases. The length of the CDR3 is 16 residues. CDR1 and CDR2 (germline): KGHSH, LQKENI. The full variable domain, in which reference TRBV18 and TRBJ1-2 provide the parts outside the CDR3, is NAGVMQNPRHLVRRRGQEARLRCSPMKGHSHVYWYRQLPEEGLKFMVYLQKENIIDESGMPKERFSAEFPKEGPSILRIQQVVRGDSAAYFCASSPGGSRFTYGYTFGSGTRLTVV.